Listed here are 29 T cell receptor beta chains from one sample, sequenced in a study of control samples from healthy donors and cancer patients. The table came from immunoSEQ multiplex PCR; TCRdb's copy has only in-frame clones and leaves some out. The sample holds some 120,000 clones; just under 90% are singletons and the top ten take over 10%. The sequenced material came from blood. These receptors were collected from a man aged 25 to 40 in good health.

The chain links TRBV2 to TRBJ1-5; 7 bases map to TRBD1. In germline, CDR1 is SNHLY, CDR2 FYNNEI. The ends lost 7 bases at V and 0 bases at J; junction bases unmatched: 12. This CDR3 region has 17 residues. The CDR3 reads CASIDDRDPYSNQPQHF. The CDR3 coding sequence is TGTGCCAGCATTGATGACAGGGACCCTTATAGCAATCAGCCCCAGCATTTT.

CDR3 nucleotide sequence: TGTGCCAGCAGTTCTGACAGTTTCAGCTCCTACAATGAGCAGTTCTTC. Translation: CASSSDSFSSYNEQFF. This chain links TRBV6-5 with TRBJ2-1, with a tentative D call TRBD1 (5 bases). The V gene's germline CDR1 is MNHEY and CDR2 SVGAGI. The CDR3 is made up of 16 amino acids. Trimming took 4 bases from V and 0 from J, leaving 13 bases between them.

This clone was counted a few times. J is TRBJ1-2 and V is TRBV14; a weak D match, TRBD1 (6 bases). V was cut by 4 bases and J by 4 bases, with 13 bases left in between. This CDR3 has 14 residues. Germline CDR1 reads SGHDN; CDR2 reads FVKESK. The CDR3 region has the DNA TGTGCCAGCAGCCGACCAGGGGCTGCCTATGGCTACACCTTC. Amino acid sequence: CASSRPGAAYGYTF.

This rearrangement joins TRBV5-1 to TRBJ2-2; D gene ambiguous. This CDR3 spans 13 amino acids. The V gene's germline CDR1 is SGHRS and CDR2 YFSETQ. V lost 1 base and J lost 7, with 8 bases in between. CDR3 amino acids: CASSLMGGGELFF. CDR3 nucleotides: TGCGCCAGCAGCTTGATGGGCGGCGGGGAGCTGTTTTTT.

The DNA of the CDR3 is TGTGCCAGCAGTCCGCTTCCACAGGGGGGCGTGAACAATGAGCAGTTCTTC. This sequence encodes CASSPLPQGGVNNEQFF. The rearrangement joins TRBV27 to TRBJ2-1; 8 bases align to TRBD1. The length of the CDR3 is 17 residues. Trimming at V came to 5 bases and at J to 5 bases, leaving 14 bases not matched to a gene. Germline values: CDR1 MNHEY, CDR2 SMNVEV (reference sequence).

The CDR3 DNA sequence: TGTGCCAGCACCCCCCCGGTGAACACTGAAGCTTTCTTT. Translated: CASTPPVNTEAFF. The chain employs TRBV28 and TRBJ1-1, with D hard to call. The CDR3 runs 13 residues. Trimming stripped 7 bases from V and 0 bases from J, with 9 bases between. Germline V gives CDR1 MDHEN, CDR2 SYDVKM.

The gene calls are TRBV19 and TRBJ2-6, with D unresolved. This CDR3 comprises 14 residues. Germline CDR1 reads LNHDA; CDR2 reads SQIVND (reference sequence). The V and J ends lost 9 bases and 0 bases respectively, with 9 bases between them. DNA for the CDR3: TGTGCCAGCGCCTGGAGCTCTGGGGCCAACGTCCTGACTTTC. Protein product: CASAWSSGANVLTF.

The genes are TRBV21-1 and TRBJ2-4. TRBV21-1 is given as a pseudogene. The CDR3 covers 17 residues. The DNA for the CDR3 is TGTGCCAGCAGCAGGGGGAGCCCTTTTCTAGCCAAAAACATTCAGTACTTC. It encodes CASSRGSPFLAKNIQYF.

The chain is built from TRBV3-1 (or the pseudogene TRBV3-2) and TRBJ1-6; TRBD1 might be the D (6 bases). Between the trimmed V and J ends, which lost 2 bases and 8 bases, there was a span of 10 bases. CDR1 and CDR2 (germline): LGHDT, YNNKEL (reference sequence). The CDR3 consists of 14 residues. CDR3 amino acids: CASSQLAGDSPLHF. CDR3 sequence (DNA): TGTGCCAGCAGCCAACTGGCAGGGGATTCACCCCTCCACTTT.

This sequence joins TRBV7-9 and TRBJ1-4, with a possible D match to TRBD1 (6 bases). CDR3 length equals 15 residues. Germline assignment: CDR1 SEHNR and CDR2 FQNEAQ (reference sequence). V was cut by 5 bases and J by 5 bases, with 15 bases left in between. The CDR3 DNA is TGTGCCAGCAGCCCGTGGACAGCGTCAAATGAAAAACTGTTTTTT. It translates to CASSPWTASNEKLFF.

The rearrangement links TRBV10-2 to TRBJ2-1; unclear D gene. CDR1 and CDR2 from the germline V gene are WSHSY and SAAADI. The length of the CDR3 is 15 residues. V was pared by 0 bases and J by 5 bases, with 11 bases between. CDR3: CASSESRLLNNEQFF. In DNA, the CDR3 is TGCGCCAGCAGTGAGTCAAGGCTCTTAAACAATGAGCAGTTCTTC.

The V and J genes are TRBV6-1 and TRBJ2-7, with 7 positions matching TRBD1. The V gene end was trimmed by 2 bases and the J gene end by 7 bases; junction bases not matched to a gene: 5. The CDR3 loop spans 13 amino acids. Germline-derived CDR1 and CDR2 are MNHNS and SASEGT. For the CDR3, the DNA is TGTGCCAGCAGTGAAAACGGACAGGATGAGCAGTACGTC. It is translated as CASSENGQDEQYV.

The CDR3 reads CASSPTSAVNTEAFF. The DNA of the CDR3 is TGTGCCAGCTCACCAACGTCGGCGGTGAACACTGAAGCTTTCTTT. This chain uses TRBV18 with TRBJ1-1; no clear D. The CDR3 loop spans 15 amino acids. Germline values: CDR1 KGHSH, CDR2 LQKENI. Trimming removed 2 bases at V and 0 bases at J, with 10 bases between.

This chain uses TRBV9 with TRBJ2-3; D is unresolved. Germline V lookup: CDR1 SGDLS, CDR2 YYNGEE. This CDR3 comprises 16 residues. Trimming shortened V by 0 bases and J by 1 base, and 12 bases separated the two germline ends. The CDR3 protein is CASSVVHFRGTDTQYF. As DNA, the CDR3 is TGTGCCAGCAGCGTAGTCCACTTTAGGGGCACAGATACGCAGTATTTT.

The rearrangement joins TRBV7-2 to TRBJ1-1, with D possibly matching TRBD1 (5 bases). Germline-derived CDR1 and CDR2 are SGHTA and FQGNSA. The CDR3 is 14 residues long. The V gene lost 1 base and the J gene lost 6 bases, with 12 bases spanning the gap. The chain's CDR3 is CASSLDPGRSEAFF. The DNA for the CDR3 is TGTGCCAGCAGCTTAGATCCAGGGAGGTCTGAAGCTTTCTTT.

J is TRBJ1-2 and V is TRBV7-2; 7 bases agree with TRBD1. Germline V gene sequence: CDR1 SGHTA, CDR2 FQGNSA. The CDR3 consists of 12 residues. The V and J ends lost 3 bases and 7 bases, in that order; junction bases with no gene match: 2. The DNA of the CDR3 is TGTGCCAGCAGCTTCAACAGGGGTGGCTACACCTTC. Its translation is CASSFNRGGYTF.

This chain uses TRBV10-2 with TRBJ2-3; 9 bases are shared with TRBD1. In germline, CDR1 is WSHSY, CDR2 SAAADI. The CDR3 length is 16 residues. The V and J ends lost 3 bases and 1 base, in that order; junction bases with no gene match: 5. DNA for the CDR3: TGCGCCAGCAGTGATTGGTGGGACAGGGGCACAGATACGCAGTATTTT. It yields the protein CASSDWWDRGTDTQYF.

The chain couples TRBV30 to TRBJ2-2, with TRBD1 identical over 9 bases. With V trimmed by 3 bases and J by 8 bases, 4 bases remained unmatched. The length of the CDR3 is 13 residues. Per the germline V gene, CDR1 is GTSNPN and CDR2 is SVGIG (reference sequence). The CDR3 DNA is TGTGCCTGGAGCAAACAGGGGGCAGGGGAGCTGTTTTTT. It yields the protein CAWSKQGAGELFF.

J is TRBJ1-1 and V is TRBV27; no clear D. This CDR3 is built from 13 residues. Germline V gives CDR1 MNHEY, CDR2 SMNVEV (reference sequence). V lost 0 bases, J lost 2 bases, and 4 bases lay in between. In nucleotides, the CDR3 is TGTGCCAGCAGTTTATCTATTAACACTGAAGCTTTCTTT. Its translation: CASSLSINTEAFF.

This chain connects TRBV10-3 to TRBJ1-5; 9 bases fit TRBD1. The CDR3 spans 14 residues. V trimming: 4 bases; J trimming: 5 bases; junction bases outside the gene matches: 3. The V gene's germline CDR1 is ENHRY and CDR2 SYGVKD. CDR3 coding DNA: TGTGCCATCAGTGTTGGGACAGGGCATCAGCCCCAGCATTTT. Protein: CAISVGTGHQPQHF.

In regard to this clone: A far larger clone differs by one base, so this is likely a read error. The chain combines TRBV10-1 with TRBJ1-6, with D maybe TRBD1 (6 bases). This CDR3 has 13 amino acids. Germline lookup yields CDR1 WNHNN and CDR2 SYGVQD (reference sequence). DNA of the CDR3: TGCACCAGCAGTGAAAGACAGGATTCACCCCTCCACTTT. Residues: CTSSERQDSPLHF.

To note about this clone: This sample also contains other DNA sequences that code for the same CDR3. V and J are TRBV6-6 and TRBJ1-4; D is perhaps TRBD1 (6 bases). Germline loops: CDR1 MNHNY, CDR2 SVGAGI (reference sequence). Trimming removed 6 bases at V and 4 bases at J, with 12 bases between. CDR3 length: 14 residues. The chain's CDR3 is CASSYRALNEKLFF. The CDR3 coding sequence is TGTGCCAGCAGCTACAGGGCACTTAATGAAAAACTGTTTTTT.

V and J are TRBV24-1 and TRBJ1-2; 9 bases are a match to TRBD1. The germline V gene encodes CDR1 KGHDR and CDR2 SFDVKD. The trim removed 12 bases at V and 8 bases at J, leaving 6 bases unmatched. The CDR3 is 11 residues long. CDR3 DNA: TGTGCCGCGGGGACAGGGAGCGGCTACACCTTC. Translating gives CAAGTGSGYTF.

The chain uses TRBV5-6 and TRBJ1-1; 7 bases map to TRBD1. V lost 1 base and J lost 5; bases outside the gene matches: 8. CDR3 length: 15 amino acids. Germline V gene lookup returns CDR1 SGHDT and CDR2 YYEEEE. The CDR3 loop reads CASSLLAGGDTEAFF. DNA of the CDR3: TGTGCCAGCAGCTTGCTGGCAGGGGGTGATACTGAAGCTTTCTTT.

This clone was observed a single time. This chain connects TRBV11-3 to TRBJ1-3; D call uncertain. V was trimmed by 2 bases and J by 7 bases, leaving 12 bases between them. The CDR3 extends over 14 amino acids. The germline V gene has CDR1 SGHNT and CDR2 YENEEA. The CDR3 DNA is TGTGCCAGCAGCTTACGTGGAGACGCCAACACCATATATTTT. It translates to CASSLRGDANTIYF.

This chain links TRBV29-1 with TRBJ1-1; no reliable D call. The V and J ends lost 5 bases and 1 base respectively, with 8 bases between them. CDR3 length: 12 residues. Germline assignment: CDR1 SQVTM and CDR2 ANQGSEA. DNA of the CDR3: TGCAGCGTTAAGAACGGGAACACTGAAGCTTTCTTT. Translated, it gives CSVKNGNTEAFF.

This clone was detected a few times. V gene TRBV6-5 combines with J gene TRBJ1-2, with D maybe TRBD1 (6 bases). The V end was cut by 6 bases, the J end by 8 bases, with 19 bases between. Germline lookup yields CDR1 MNHEY and CDR2 SVGAGI. The CDR3 runs 14 residues. CDR3 sequence reads: CASSPLGGAKGYTF. As DNA, the CDR3 is TGTGCCAGCAGCCCCCTTGGGGGCGCGAAGGGCTACACCTTC.

Of note for this clone: The sample carries other DNA sequences with the same CDR3. The chain recombines TRBV7-2 with TRBJ1-1, with 8 nucleotides matching TRBD1. The germline gives CDR1 SGHTA, CDR2 FQGNSA. The CDR3 covers 13 residues. The V gene end was trimmed by 5 bases and the J gene end by 3 bases; junction bases not matched to a gene: 2. Written as DNA, the CDR3 is TGTGCCAGCAGCCTGACAGGGGACACTGAAGCTTTCTTT. Protein: CASSLTGDTEAFF. Together with reference TRBV7-2 and TRBJ1-1, the CDR3 gives the full variable domain: GAGVSQSPSNKVTEKGKDVELRCDPISGHTALYWYRQSLGQGLEFLIYFQGNSAPDKSGLPSDRFSAERTGGSVSTLTIQRTQQEDSAVYLCASSLTGDTEAFFGQGTRLTVV.

J is TRBJ2-7 and V is TRBV5-1; D unclear. The ends were cut back, 0 bases at V and 2 bases at J, with 6 bases in the middle. From germline, CDR1 is SGHRS and CDR2 YFSETQ. CDR3 length: 13 amino acids. DNA of the CDR3: TGCGCCAGCAGCTTGGAGGTAGCCTACGAGCAGTACTTC. Translated, it gives CASSLEVAYEQYF.